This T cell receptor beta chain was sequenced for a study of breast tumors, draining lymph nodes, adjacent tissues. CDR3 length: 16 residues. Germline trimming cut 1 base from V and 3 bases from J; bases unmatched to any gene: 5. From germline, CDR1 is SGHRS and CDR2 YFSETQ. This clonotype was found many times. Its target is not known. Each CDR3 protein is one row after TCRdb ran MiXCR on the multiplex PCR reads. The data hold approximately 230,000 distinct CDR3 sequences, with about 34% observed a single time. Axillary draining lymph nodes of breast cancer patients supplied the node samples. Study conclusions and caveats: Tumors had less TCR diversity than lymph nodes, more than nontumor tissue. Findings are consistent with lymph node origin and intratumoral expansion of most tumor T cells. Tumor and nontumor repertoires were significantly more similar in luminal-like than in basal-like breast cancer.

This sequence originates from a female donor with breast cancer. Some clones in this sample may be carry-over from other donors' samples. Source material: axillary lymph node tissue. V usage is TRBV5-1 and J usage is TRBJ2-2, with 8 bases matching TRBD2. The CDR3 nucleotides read TGCGCCAGCAGCTTGAAGGCTAGCGGGTACACCGGGGAGCTGTTTTTT. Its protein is CASSLKASGYTGELFF.